This T cell receptor (beta chain) was profiled in a study of blood T cell repertoires in COVID-19. Looking at the study overall: The origin of the acute and convalescent COVID-19 samples was the United States, Italy and Spain. PBMCs, B-cell-depleted T cells, or T cells were the source of the cDNA or gDNA that made up the material.

The CDR3 is made up of 15 amino acids. Trimming cost V 0 bases and J 4 bases, with 12 bases left between them. Germline values: CDR1 LGHDT, CDR2 YNNKEL (reference sequence). As processed by the authors: By means of reference gene primer amplification, nucleated cell counts were estimated. The protocol was immunoSEQ multiplex PCR, while the TCRdb copy is restricted to in-frame clones and leaves out a portion. The V and J calls and clone size were taken over from that table, and D and trimming were inferred from the DNA. Altogether 65,000 to 90,000 clones are present, approximately 80% being singletons, with the ten largest covering about 6.5%.

J is TRBJ1-1 and V is TRBV3-1 (or the pseudogene TRBV3-2); a possible D gene is TRBD1 (5 bases). Sequenced input: peripheral blood. The clonotype originates from a woman aged 55-70 years with acute or convalescent COVID-19. This chain's CDR3 is CASSQDAWGGTEAFF. In DNA, the CDR3 is TGTGCCAGCAGCCAAGACGCGTGGGGGGGCACTGAAGCTTTCTTT.